The T cell receptor (beta chain) under discussion was sequenced for a study of blood T cell repertoires in COVID-19. Across the study: Both acute and convalescent COVID-19 samples were obtained from the United States, Italy and Spain. The analysed material was cDNA or gDNA that came from T cells, B-cell-depleted T cells, or PBMCs.

Per the original methods: Nucleated cell number was recorded as an estimate derived from reference gene primer amplification. Repertoires were generated with immunoSEQ multiplex PCR, while TCRdb's copy carries only in-frame clones and drops some. That table is the source of V, J and clone size, and D and trimming were worked out from the DNA. Found here are tens of thousands of clones, 84% of them singletons; the top ten hold about 4.4%. J was trimmed by 4 bases and V by 0 bases; bases with no gene match: 7. Germline-derived CDR1 and CDR2 are LGHDT and YNNKEL (reference sequence). The CDR3 has 16 amino acids.

The TCR comes from a woman aged 55-75 years with acute or convalescent COVID-19. The sequenced sample consisted of peripheral blood. The chain is built from TRBV3-1 (or the pseudogene TRBV3-2) and TRBJ2-3; 7 positions match TRBD2. The CDR3 nucleotides read TGTGCCAGCAGCCAAGATGGGAGGGGCCGGGCAGATACGCAGTATTTT. This codes for CASSQDGRGRADTQYF.